These 19 T cell receptor beta chains were all obtained from the same sample, sequenced in a study of blood T cell repertoires in COVID-19. Using immunoSEQ multiplex PCR, the repertoire was profiled, and TCRdb retains in-frame clones only, with some absent. The top ten hold approximately 8.6% of the sample, which has under 250,000 clones, over 70% seen once. The sequenced sample was peripheral blood. These receptors all come from a man between 40 and 49 years old with active or convalescent COVID-19.

This sequence joins TRBV11-2 and TRBJ2-5; possible D gene TRBD1, 6 bases. Germline-derived CDR1 and CDR2 are SGHAT and FQNNGV. The CDR3 sequence is 15 residues long. The V end lost 4 bases, the J end lost 4 bases, and 16 bases lay between the germline ends. CDR3 protein: CASSSLGRGGETQYF. The CDR3 nucleotides are TGTGCCAGCAGCTCCCTTGGCAGGGGTGGAGAGACCCAGTACTTC. Combining the CDR3 with reference TRBV11-2 and TRBJ2-5 gives the whole variable domain EAGVAQSPRYKIIEKRQSVAFWCNPISGHATLYWYQQILGQGPKLLIQFQNNGVVDDSQLPKDRFSAERLKGVDSTLKIQPAKLEDSAVYLCASSSLGRGGETQYFGPGTRLLVL.

CDR3 amino acids: CATSEDSWASEQYF. The CDR3 region has the DNA TGTGCCACCAGTGAAGATTCCTGGGCCTCCGAGCAGTACTTC. This chain links TRBV24-1 with TRBJ2-7; D unclear. The length of the CDR3 is 14 residues. The germline V gene has CDR1 KGHDR and CDR2 SFDVKD. V was cut by 4 bases and J by 6 bases, with 15 bases left in between.

This clone was seen a single time. This chain connects TRBV24-1 to TRBJ2-2; D is unresolved. Per the germline V gene, CDR1 is KGHDR and CDR2 is SFDVKD. The CDR3 totals 15 residues. Trimming cost V 0 bases and J 0 bases, with 4 bases left between them. The CDR3: CATSDLLSNTGELFF. The DNA for the CDR3 is TGTGCCACCAGTGATTTGCTATCGAACACCGGGGAGCTGTTTTTT.

The table lists this clone with a few counts. CDR3 sequence reads: CASSETGGSLGYTF. As DNA, the CDR3 is TGTGCCAGCAGTGAGACAGGGGGCTCTCTTGGCTACACCTTC. The chain uses TRBV6-1 and TRBJ1-2, with 10 nucleotides matching TRBD1. CDR3 length: 14 amino acids. Germline values: CDR1 MNHNS, CDR2 SASEGT. The V and J ends lost 3 bases and 7 bases, in that order; junction bases with no gene match: 5.

The V gene is TRBV4-2, the J gene TRBJ1-3, with no clear D. V lost 2 bases and J 0 bases, leaving 14 bases between the germline ends. Germline loops: CDR1 LGHNA, CDR2 YNFKEQ. This CDR3 has 17 residues. Here the CDR3 reads CASSQIVFASSGNTIYF. CDR3 bases: TGTGCCAGCAGCCAAATTGTCTTTGCCAGCTCTGGAAACACCATATATTTT.

The V gene is TRBV24-1, the J gene TRBJ2-1; D ambiguous. Trimming left V 2 bases short and J 0 bases short, with 13 bases between. The germline gives CDR1 KGHDR, CDR2 SFDVKD. The CDR3 runs to 17 residues. The CDR3 nucleotides are TGTGCCACCAGTGATTCTCGTGCAGCGAGCTCCTACAATGAGCAGTTCTTC. It codes for CATSDSRAASSYNEQFF.

The chain joins TRBV30 to TRBJ2-7; 7 nucleotides align to TRBD1. Germline-derived CDR1 and CDR2 are GTSNPN and SVGIG (reference sequence). The CDR3 contains 13 residues. V shed 4 bases and J 3 bases; nucleotides not matched to a gene: 6. CDR3 DNA: TGTGCCTGGACTAGACAGGGTCTCTACGAGCAGTACTTC. Translation: CAWTRQGLYEQYF.

The chain has TRBV5-5 and TRBJ2-7; TRBD1 aligns across 8 bases. The CDR3 totals 18 residues. Germline V gene sequence: CDR1 SGHKS, CDR2 YYEKEE (reference sequence). The trim removed 3 bases at V and 1 base at J, leaving 15 bases unmatched. CDR3 DNA: TGTGCCAGCAGCTCTCGCTCCTCCCAGGACAGGGCGTCCTACGAGCAGTACTTC. It is translated as CASSSRSSQDRASYEQYF.

This chain connects TRBV30 to TRBJ2-1; D call uncertain. The germline V and J ends were trimmed by 0 bases and 0 bases, with 9 bases remaining between them. There are 15 residues in the CDR3. Germline V CDR1 and CDR2: GTSNPN, SVGIG (reference sequence). CDR3 coding DNA: TGTGCCTGGAGTGTGGGCAGGCGCTCCTACAATGAGCAGTTCTTC. The encoded protein is CAWSVGRRSYNEQFF.

This chain joins TRBV11-2 and TRBJ2-7; D not resolved. Per germline, CDR1 SGHAT and CDR2 FQNNGV. The V gene lost 2 bases and the J gene lost 7 bases, with 9 bases spanning the gap. CDR3 length equals 12 residues. The CDR3 protein is CASSLLPREQYF. In DNA, the CDR3 is TGTGCCAGCAGCTTACTTCCTAGAGAGCAGTACTTC.

This clone turned up a few times. The chain couples TRBV7-9 to TRBJ2-3; D possibly corresponds to TRBD2 (6 bases). The CDR3 runs 14 residues. The V gene's germline CDR1 is SEHNR and CDR2 FQNEAQ (reference sequence). V dropped 5 bases and J dropped 5 bases, with 14 bases sitting between them. The CDR3 sequence: CASSLGGAGDTQYF. DNA for the CDR3: TGTGCCAGCAGCCTCGGAGGGGCGGGAGATACGCAGTATTTT.

The V and J genes are TRBV30 and TRBJ2-1, with D possibly TRBD2 on 7 matching bases. Looked up from germline, CDR1 is GTSNPN and CDR2 is SVGIG (reference sequence). CDR3 length: 14 amino acids. The germline V and J ends were trimmed by 3 bases and 1 base, with 10 bases remaining between them. The CDR3 reads CAWRGGASYNEQFF. DNA for the CDR3: TGTGCCTGGAGGGGGGGGGCATCCTACAATGAGCAGTTCTTC.

The chain combines TRBV5-5 with TRBJ1-2; the D gene is possibly TRBD1 (6 bases). The CDR3 extends over 13 amino acids. The germline CDR1 and CDR2 sequences are SGHKS and YYEKEE (reference sequence). The V and J ends lost 4 bases and 8 bases respectively, with 15 bases between them. In DNA form, the CDR3 reads TGTGCCAGCAGCCCACAGGGAATGAAGGGCTACACCTTC. Translated: CASSPQGMKGYTF.

This rearrangement joins TRBV15 to TRBJ1-1, with D possibly matching TRBD1 (5 bases). From germline, CDR1 is LNHNV and CDR2 YYDKDF (reference sequence). Trimming took 2 bases from V and 0 from J, leaving 7 bases between them. This CDR3 contains 14 residues. The CDR3, as DNA: TGTGCCACCAGCAGAACACAGGTGAACACTGAAGCTTTCTTT. Translating it yields CATSRTQVNTEAFF.

The chain links TRBV14 to TRBJ1-2, with unresolved D. Trimming stripped 4 bases from V and 7 bases from J, with 10 bases between. The germline CDR1 and CDR2 sequences are SGHDN and FVKESK. CDR3 length: 12 amino acids. The CDR3 loop reads CASSLSGSGYTF. The CDR3 DNA sequence: TGTGCCAGCAGCCTATCAGGATCTGGCTACACCTTC.

V is TRBV10-1 and J is TRBJ1-2, with 7 bases fitting TRBD1. Trimming cost V 6 bases and J 3 bases; bases outside gene matches: 7. The CDR3 covers 14 residues. Germline V gene data show CDR1 as WNHNN and CDR2 as SYGVQD (reference sequence). The CDR3 spells CASSESGTDYGYTF. CDR3 coding DNA: TGCGCCAGCAGCGAATCCGGGACAGACTATGGCTACACCTTC.

The chain recombines TRBV9 with TRBJ2-1; TRBD1 matches at 7 bases. The V and J ends lost 3 bases and 4 bases, in that order; junction bases with no gene match: 7. Per germline, CDR1 SGDLS and CDR2 YYNGEE. This CDR3 region has 15 residues. Here the CDR3 DNA reads TGTGCCAGCAGCGCATACAGGGGCCCTTACAATGAGCAGTTCTTC. This encodes CASSAYRGPYNEQFF.

This clone appeared a single time. The rearrangement links TRBV7-3 to TRBJ2-1; a possible D gene is TRBD2 (5 bases). With 1 base removed from V and 0 bases from J, the gap between germline ends came to 10 bases. The CDR3 is 16 amino acids. Germline lookup yields CDR1 SGHTA and CDR2 FQGTGA. The CDR3 spells CASSLNLASSYNEQFF. CDR3 in DNA: TGTGCCAGCAGCTTAAACCTAGCTTCCTCCTACAATGAGCAGTTCTTC.

This clone was counted a few times. The chain joins TRBV6-5 to TRBJ1-5; TRBD1 is a possible D gene (5 bases). The CDR3 sequence is 15 residues long. The V gene lost 6 bases and the J gene lost 1 base, with 13 bases spanning the gap. The germline V gene encodes CDR1 MNHEY and CDR2 SVGAGI. The CDR3 bases are TGTGCCAGCAGGGTACAGGCGACGAGCAATCAGCCCCAGCATTTT. Translation gives CASRVQATSNQPQHF.